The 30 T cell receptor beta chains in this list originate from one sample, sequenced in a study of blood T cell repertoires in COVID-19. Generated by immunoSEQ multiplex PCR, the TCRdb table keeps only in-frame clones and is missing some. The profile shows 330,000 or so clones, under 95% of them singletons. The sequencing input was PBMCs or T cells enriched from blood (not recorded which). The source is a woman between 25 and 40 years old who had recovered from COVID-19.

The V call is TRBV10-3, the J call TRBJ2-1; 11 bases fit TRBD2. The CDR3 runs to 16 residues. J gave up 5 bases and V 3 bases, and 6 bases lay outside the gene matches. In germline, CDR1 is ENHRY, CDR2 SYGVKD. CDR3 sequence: CAISDSSGRQNNEQFF. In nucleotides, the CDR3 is TGTGCCATCAGTGACTCTAGCGGGAGGCAAAACAATGAGCAGTTCTTC.

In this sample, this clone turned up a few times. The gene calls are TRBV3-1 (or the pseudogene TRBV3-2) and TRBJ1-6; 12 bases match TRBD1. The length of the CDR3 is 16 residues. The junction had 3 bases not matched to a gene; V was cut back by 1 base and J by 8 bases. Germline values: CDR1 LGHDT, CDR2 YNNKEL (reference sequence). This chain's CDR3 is CASSQGGTGGYSPLHF. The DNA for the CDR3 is TGTGCCAGCAGCCAAGGGGGGACAGGGGGCTATTCACCCCTCCACTTT.

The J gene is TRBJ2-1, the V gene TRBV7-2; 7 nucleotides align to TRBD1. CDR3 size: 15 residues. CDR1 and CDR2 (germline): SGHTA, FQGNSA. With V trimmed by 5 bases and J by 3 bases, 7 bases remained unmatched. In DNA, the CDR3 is TGTGCCAGCAGCCTATCCCGACAGGGCTACAATGAGCAGTTCTTC. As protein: CASSLSRQGYNEQFF.

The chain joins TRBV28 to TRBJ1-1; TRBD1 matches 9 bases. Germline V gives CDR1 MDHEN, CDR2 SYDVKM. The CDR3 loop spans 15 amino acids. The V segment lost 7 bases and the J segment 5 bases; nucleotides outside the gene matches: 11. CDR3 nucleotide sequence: TGTGCCAGCACCCCGGCTTCCGGACAGGGGACTGAAGCTTTCTTT. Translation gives CASTPASGQGTEAFF.

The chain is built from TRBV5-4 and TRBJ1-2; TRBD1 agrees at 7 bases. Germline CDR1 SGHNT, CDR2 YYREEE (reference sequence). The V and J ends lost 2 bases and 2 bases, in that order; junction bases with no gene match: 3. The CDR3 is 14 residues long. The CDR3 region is CASSLQGFNYGYTF. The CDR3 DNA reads TGTGCCAGCAGCTTACAGGGGTTCAACTATGGCTACACCTTC. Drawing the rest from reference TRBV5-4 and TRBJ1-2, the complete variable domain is ETGVTQSPTHLIKTRGQQVTLRCSSQSGHNTVSWYQQALGQGPQFIFQYYREEENGRGNFPPRFSGLQFPNYSSELNVNALELDDSALYLCASSLQGFNYGYTFGSGTRLTVV.

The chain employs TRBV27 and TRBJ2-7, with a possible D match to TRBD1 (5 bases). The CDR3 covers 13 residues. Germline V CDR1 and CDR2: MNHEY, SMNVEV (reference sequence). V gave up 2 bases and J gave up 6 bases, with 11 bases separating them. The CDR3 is CASSLRQGPEQYF. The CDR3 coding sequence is TGTGCCAGCAGTTTAAGGCAGGGTCCCGAGCAGTACTTC.

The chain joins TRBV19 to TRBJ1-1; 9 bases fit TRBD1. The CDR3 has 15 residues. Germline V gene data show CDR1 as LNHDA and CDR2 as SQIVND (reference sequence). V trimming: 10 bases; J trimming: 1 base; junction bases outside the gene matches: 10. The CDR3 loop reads CATTDTGGANTEAFF. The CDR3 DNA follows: TGTGCCACCACAGACACAGGGGGCGCGAACACTGAAGCTTTCTTT.

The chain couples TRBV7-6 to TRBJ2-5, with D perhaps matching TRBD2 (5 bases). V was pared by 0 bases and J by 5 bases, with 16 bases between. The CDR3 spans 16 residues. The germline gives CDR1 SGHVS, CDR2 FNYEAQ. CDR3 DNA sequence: TGTGCCAGCAGCTTAGCAGTCCGGGGTATCCGGGAGACCCAGTACTTC. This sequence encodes CASSLAVRGIRETQYF.

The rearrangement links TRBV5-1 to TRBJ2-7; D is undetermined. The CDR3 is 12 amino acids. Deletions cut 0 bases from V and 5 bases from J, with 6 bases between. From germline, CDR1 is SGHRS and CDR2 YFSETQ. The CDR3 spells CASSLESDEQYF. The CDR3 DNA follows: TGCGCCAGCAGCTTGGAATCGGACGAGCAGTACTTC.

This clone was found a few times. CDR3 protein: CASSIQGSHEQYF. Here the CDR3 DNA reads TGTGCCAGTAGTATCCAGGGTTCCCACGAGCAGTACTTC. The J gene is TRBJ2-7, the V gene TRBV19, with a possible D match to TRBD1 (5 bases). Germline V gene sequence: CDR1 LNHDA, CDR2 SQIVND (reference sequence). V was cut by 3 bases and J by 5 bases, with 11 bases left in between. This CDR3 spans 13 amino acids.

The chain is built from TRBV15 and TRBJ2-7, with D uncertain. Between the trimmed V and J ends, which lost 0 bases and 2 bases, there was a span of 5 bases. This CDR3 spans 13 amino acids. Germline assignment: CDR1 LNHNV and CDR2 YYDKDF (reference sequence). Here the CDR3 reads CATSREATYEQYF. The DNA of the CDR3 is TGTGCCACCAGCAGAGAGGCAACCTACGAGCAGTACTTC.

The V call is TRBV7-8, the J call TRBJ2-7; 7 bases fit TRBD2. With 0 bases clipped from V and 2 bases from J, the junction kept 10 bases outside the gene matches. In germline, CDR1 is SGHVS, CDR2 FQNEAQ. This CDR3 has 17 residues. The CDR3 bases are TGTGCCAGCAGCTTAGCTGCTTCTGAGACTAGCACCTACGAGCAGTACTTC. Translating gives CASSLAASETSTYEQYF.

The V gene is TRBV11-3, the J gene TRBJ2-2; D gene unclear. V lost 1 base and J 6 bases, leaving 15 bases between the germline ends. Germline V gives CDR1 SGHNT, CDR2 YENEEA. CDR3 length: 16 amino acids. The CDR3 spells CASSLGYSLSSGELFF. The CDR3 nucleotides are TGTGCCAGCAGCTTAGGGTACAGCCTTTCCTCCGGGGAGCTGTTTTTT.

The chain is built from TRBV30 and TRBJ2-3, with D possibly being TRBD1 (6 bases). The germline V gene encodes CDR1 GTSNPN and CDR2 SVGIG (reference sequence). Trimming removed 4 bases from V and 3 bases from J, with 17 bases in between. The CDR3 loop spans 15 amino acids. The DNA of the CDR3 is TGTGCCTGGACGGGTGGACAGCTACGTACAGATACGCAGTATTTT. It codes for CAWTGGQLRTDTQYF. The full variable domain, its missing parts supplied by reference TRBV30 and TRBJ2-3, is SQTIHQWPATLVQPVGSPLSLECTVEGTSNPNLYWYRQAAGRGLQLLFYSVGIGQISSEVPQNLSASRPQDRQFILSSKKLLLSDSGFYLCAWTGGQLRTDTQYFGPGTRLTVL.

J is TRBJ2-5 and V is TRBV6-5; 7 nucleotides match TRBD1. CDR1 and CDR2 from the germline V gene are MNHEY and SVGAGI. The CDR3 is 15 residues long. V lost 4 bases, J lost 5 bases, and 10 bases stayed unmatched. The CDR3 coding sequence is TGTGCCAGCAGTTCCACCACAGGGGCTTGGGAGACCCAGTACTTC. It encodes CASSSTTGAWETQYF.

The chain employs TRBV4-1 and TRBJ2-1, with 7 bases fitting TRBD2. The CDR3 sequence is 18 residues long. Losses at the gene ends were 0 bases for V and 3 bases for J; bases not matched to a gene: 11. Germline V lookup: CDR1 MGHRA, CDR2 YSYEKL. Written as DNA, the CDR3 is TGCGCCAGCAGCCAAGACCCGGGACTACTCAAGGACTACAATGAGCAGTTCTTC. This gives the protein CASSQDPGLLKDYNEQFF.

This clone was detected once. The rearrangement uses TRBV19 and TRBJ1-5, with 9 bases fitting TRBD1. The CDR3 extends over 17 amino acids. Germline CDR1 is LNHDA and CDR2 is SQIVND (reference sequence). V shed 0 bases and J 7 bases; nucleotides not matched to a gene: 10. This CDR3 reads CASSIDGGQGLGQPQHF. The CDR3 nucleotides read TGTGCCAGTAGTATAGATGGGGGACAGGGCCTAGGACAGCCCCAGCATTTT.

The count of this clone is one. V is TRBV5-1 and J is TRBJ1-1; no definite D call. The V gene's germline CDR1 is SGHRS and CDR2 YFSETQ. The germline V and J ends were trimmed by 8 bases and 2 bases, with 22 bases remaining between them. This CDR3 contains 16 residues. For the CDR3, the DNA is TGCGCCAGTCAATCCGGGGATCTAAACCTAAACACTGAAGCTTTCTTT. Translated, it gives CASQSGDLNLNTEAFF.

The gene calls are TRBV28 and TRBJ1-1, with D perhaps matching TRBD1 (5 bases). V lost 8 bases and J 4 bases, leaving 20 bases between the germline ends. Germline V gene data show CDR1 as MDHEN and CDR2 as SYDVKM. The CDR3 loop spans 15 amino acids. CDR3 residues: CASSQGGEWGTEAFF. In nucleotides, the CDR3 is TGTGCCAGCTCGCAGGGCGGGGAATGGGGCACTGAAGCTTTCTTT.

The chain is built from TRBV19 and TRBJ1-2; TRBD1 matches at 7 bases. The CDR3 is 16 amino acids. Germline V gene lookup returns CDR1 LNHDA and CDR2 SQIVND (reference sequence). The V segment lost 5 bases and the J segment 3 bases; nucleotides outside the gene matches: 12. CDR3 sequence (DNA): TGTGCCAGTAGTTTGACAGGGAGCCCCTTGGACTATGGCTACACCTTC. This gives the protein CASSLTGSPLDYGYTF.

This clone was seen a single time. CDR3 in DNA: TGTGCCAGCAGTTTAGCGGGGAGGAACACCGGGGAGCTGTTTTTT. Residues: CASSLAGRNTGELFF. The rearrangement uses TRBV9 and TRBJ2-2; 8 nucleotides agree with TRBD2. Trimming took 5 bases from V and 1 from J; bases not matched to a gene: 4. This CDR3 region has 15 residues. Germline CDR1 is SGDLS and CDR2 is YYNGEE. The full variable domain, its missing parts supplied by reference TRBV9 and TRBJ2-2, is DSGVTQTPKHLITATGQRVTLRCSPRSGDLSVYWYQQSLDQGLQFLIQYYNGEERAKGNILERFSAQQFPDLHSELNLSSLELGDSALYFCASSLAGRNTGELFFGEGSRLTVL.

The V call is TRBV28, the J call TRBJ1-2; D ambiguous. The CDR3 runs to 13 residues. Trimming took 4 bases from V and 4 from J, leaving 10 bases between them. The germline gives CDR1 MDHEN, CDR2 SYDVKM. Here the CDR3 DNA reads TGTGCCAGCAGTTCTCAAACTCTCTATGGCTACACCTTC. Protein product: CASSSQTLYGYTF.

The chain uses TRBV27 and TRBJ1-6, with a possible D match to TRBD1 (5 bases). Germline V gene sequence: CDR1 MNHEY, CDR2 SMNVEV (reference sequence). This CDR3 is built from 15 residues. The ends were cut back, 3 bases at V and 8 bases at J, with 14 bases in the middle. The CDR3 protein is CASSFDSFRDSPLHF. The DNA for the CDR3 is TGTGCCAGCAGTTTCGACAGTTTTCGGGATTCACCCCTCCACTTT.

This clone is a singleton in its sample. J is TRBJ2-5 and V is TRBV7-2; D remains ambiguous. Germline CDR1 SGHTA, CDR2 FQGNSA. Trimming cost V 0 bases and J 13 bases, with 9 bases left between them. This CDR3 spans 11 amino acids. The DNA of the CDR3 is TGTGCCAGCAGCTTAGCGGGCCCCTCGTACTTC. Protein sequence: CASSLAGPSYF.

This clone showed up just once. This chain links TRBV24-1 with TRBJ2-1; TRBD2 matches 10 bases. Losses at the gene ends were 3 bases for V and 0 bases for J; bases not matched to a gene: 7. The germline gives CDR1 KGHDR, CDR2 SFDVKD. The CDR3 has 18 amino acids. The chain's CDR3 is CATSDPRPSGSSYNEQFF. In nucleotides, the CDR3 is TGTGCCACCAGTGATCCCCGACCTAGCGGGAGCTCCTACAATGAGCAGTTCTTC.

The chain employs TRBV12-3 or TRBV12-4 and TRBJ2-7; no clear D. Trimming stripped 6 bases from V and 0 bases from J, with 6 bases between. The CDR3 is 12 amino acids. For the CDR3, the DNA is TGTGCCAGCAGCGAGTACTCCTACGAGCAGTACTTC. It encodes CASSEYSYEQYF.

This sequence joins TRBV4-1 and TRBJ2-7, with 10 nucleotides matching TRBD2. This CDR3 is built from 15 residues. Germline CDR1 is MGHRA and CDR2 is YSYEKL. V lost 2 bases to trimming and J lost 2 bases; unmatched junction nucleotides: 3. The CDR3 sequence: CASSQTLAGTYEQYF. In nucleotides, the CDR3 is TGCGCCAGCAGCCAAACACTAGCGGGAACCTACGAGCAGTACTTC.

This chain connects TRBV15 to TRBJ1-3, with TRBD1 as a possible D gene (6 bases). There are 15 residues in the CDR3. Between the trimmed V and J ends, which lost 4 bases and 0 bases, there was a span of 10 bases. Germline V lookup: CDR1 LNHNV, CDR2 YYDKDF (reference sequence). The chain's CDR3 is CATSIDRNSGNTIYF. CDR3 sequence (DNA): TGTGCCACCAGCATCGACAGGAACTCTGGAAACACCATATATTTT.

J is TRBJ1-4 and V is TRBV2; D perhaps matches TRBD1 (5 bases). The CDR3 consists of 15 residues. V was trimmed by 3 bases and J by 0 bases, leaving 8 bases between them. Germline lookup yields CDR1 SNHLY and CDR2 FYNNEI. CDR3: CASSEQGATNEKLFF. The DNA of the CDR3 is TGTGCCAGCAGTGAGCAGGGCGCAACTAATGAAAAACTGTTTTTT.

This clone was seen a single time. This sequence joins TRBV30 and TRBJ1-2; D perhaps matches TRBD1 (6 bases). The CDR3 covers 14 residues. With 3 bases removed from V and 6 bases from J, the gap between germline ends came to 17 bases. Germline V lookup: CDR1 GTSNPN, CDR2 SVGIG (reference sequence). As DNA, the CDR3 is TGTGCCTGGAGAGAGAGGGGCCGGGACAATGGCTACACCTTC. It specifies CAWRERGRDNGYTF.